This T cell receptor beta chain came from a study of blood T cell repertoires in COVID-19. Study context: The analysed material was cDNA or gDNA that came from T cells, B-cell-depleted T cells, or PBMCs.

This CDR3 has 15 amino acids. Trimming at V came to 0 bases and at J to 2 bases, leaving 5 bases not matched to a gene. Germline loops: CDR1 SGHKS, CDR2 YYEKEE (reference sequence). Seattle's cohort entered during active infection and was followed longitudinally. In the original analysis: Amplification with reference gene primers provided the estimates of nucleated cell counts. Method: immunoSEQ multiplex PCR; TCRdb's copy keeps in-frame clones and lacks some. The V and J calls and clone size come from that table; D and trimming were worked out from the DNA. Here the sample spans approximately 180,000 clones, about 85% being singletons.

The chain is built from TRBV5-5 and TRBJ2-7; 7 bases match TRBD1. The sequence was obtained from a person between 65 and 80 years old with COVID-19, enrolled during active disease. The material sequenced was peripheral blood. CDR3 residues: CASSLEGQRPYEQYF. CDR3 nucleotide sequence: TGTGCCAGCAGCTTGGAGGGACAGAGGCCCTACGAGCAGTACTTC.